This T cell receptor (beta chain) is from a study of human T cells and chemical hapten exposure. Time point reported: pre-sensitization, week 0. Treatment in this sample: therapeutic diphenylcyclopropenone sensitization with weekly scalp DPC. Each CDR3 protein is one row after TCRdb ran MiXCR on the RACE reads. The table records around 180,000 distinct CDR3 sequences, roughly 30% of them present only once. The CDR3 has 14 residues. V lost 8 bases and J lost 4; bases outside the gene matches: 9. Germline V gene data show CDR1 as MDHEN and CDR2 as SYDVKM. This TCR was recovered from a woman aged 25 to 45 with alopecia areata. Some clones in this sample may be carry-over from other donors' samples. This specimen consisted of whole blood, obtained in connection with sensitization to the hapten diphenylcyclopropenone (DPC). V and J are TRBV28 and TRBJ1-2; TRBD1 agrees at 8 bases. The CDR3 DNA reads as TGTGCCAGCTTCGAACAGGGGGAGGTCTATGGCTACACCTTC. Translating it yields CASFEQGEVYGYTF.